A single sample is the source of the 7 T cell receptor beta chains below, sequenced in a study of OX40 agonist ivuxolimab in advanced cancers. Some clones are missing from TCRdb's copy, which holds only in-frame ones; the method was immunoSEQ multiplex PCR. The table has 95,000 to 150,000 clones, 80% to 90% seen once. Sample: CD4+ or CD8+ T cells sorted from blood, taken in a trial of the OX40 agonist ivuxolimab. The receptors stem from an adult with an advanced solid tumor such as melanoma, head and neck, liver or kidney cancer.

Here the CDR3 DNA reads TGTGCCAGCAGCTCTCAGTACACCGGGGAGCTGTTTTTT. Protein product: CASSSQYTGELFF. The chain employs TRBV7-2 and TRBJ2-2; no definite D call. The CDR3 contains 13 residues. Germline lookup yields CDR1 SGHTA and CDR2 FQGNSA. V was trimmed by 4 bases and J by 3 bases, leaving 6 bases between them.

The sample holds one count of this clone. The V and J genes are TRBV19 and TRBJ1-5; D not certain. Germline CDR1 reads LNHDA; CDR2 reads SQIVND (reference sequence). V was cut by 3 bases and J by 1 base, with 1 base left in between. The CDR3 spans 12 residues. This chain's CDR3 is CASSISNQPQHF. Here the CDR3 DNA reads TGTGCCAGTAGTATCAGCAATCAGCCCCAGCATTTT.

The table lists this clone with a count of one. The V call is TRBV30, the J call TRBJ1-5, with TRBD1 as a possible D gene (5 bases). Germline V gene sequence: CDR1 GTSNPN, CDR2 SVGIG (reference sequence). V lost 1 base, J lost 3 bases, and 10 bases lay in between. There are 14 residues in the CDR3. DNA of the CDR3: TGTGCCTGGAGTGCGGGACGGAACAATCAGCCCCAGCATTTT. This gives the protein CAWSAGRNNQPQHF.

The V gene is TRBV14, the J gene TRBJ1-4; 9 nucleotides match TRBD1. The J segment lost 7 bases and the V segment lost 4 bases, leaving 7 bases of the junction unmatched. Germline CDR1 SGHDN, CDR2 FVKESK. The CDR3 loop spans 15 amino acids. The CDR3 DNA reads TGTGCCAGCAGCCCATGGACAGGGGAAAGTGAAAAACTGTTTTTT. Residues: CASSPWTGESEKLFF.

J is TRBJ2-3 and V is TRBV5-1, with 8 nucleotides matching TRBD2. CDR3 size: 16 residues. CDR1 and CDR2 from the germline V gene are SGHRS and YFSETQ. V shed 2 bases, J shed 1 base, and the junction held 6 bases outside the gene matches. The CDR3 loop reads CASSFERGLRTDTQYF. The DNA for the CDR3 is TGCGCCAGCAGCTTTGAGCGGGGGTTACGCACAGATACGCAGTATTTT.

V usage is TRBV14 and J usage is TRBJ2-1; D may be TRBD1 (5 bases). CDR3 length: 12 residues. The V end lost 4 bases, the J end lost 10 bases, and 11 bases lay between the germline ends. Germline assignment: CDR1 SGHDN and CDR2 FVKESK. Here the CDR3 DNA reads TGTGCCAGCAGCCTAACTCGACAGGAGCAGTTCTTC. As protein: CASSLTRQEQFF.

DNA for the CDR3: TGTGCCAGCAGCCCCCGACGGAACACTGAAGCTTTCTTT. Its translation is CASSPRRNTEAFF. The V call is TRBV11-2, the J call TRBJ1-1; the D is unclear. Germline V gives CDR1 SGHAT, CDR2 FQNNGV. This CDR3 region has 13 residues. V was cut by 5 bases and J by 1 base, with 8 bases left in between.